Following are 25 T cell receptor beta chains from one sample sequenced in a study of OX40 agonist ivuxolimab in advanced cancers. The table came from immunoSEQ multiplex PCR; TCRdb's copy has only in-frame clones and leaves some out. The data contain roughly 97,000 clones, around 90% of them singletons. Source: CD4+ or CD8+ T cells sorted from blood, taken in a trial of the OX40 agonist ivuxolimab. These receptors originate from an adult with an advanced solid tumor such as melanoma, head and neck, liver or kidney cancer.

The chain joins TRBV6-6 to TRBJ2-7; the D is unclear. V shed 4 bases and J shed 2 bases, with 9 bases lying between them. CDR1 is MNHNY, CDR2 SVGAGI, per germline (reference sequence). This CDR3 is 13 amino acids long. In DNA, the CDR3 is TGTGCCAGCAGTTCCCCCTCCGCCTACGAGCAGTACTTC. This translates into CASSSPSAYEQYF.

J is TRBJ2-2 and V is TRBV19; TRBD1 matches 8 bases. Germline CDR1 reads LNHDA; CDR2 reads SQIVND (reference sequence). The CDR3 consists of 13 residues. V was clipped by 11 bases and J by 1 base; unmatched bases: 3. The CDR3 nucleotides are TGTGCCTCCGGGACAGGGAACACCGGGGAGCTGTTTTTT. Encoded protein: CASGTGNTGELFF. The full variable domain, rest sourced from reference TRBV19 and TRBJ2-2, is DGGITQSPKYLFRKEGQNVTLSCEQNLNHDAMYWYRQDPGQGLRLIYYSQIVNDFQKGDIAEGYSVSREKKESFPLTVTSAQKNPTAFYLCASGTGNTGELFFGEGSRLTVL.

The CDR3 nucleotides are TGCGCCAGCAGCTTGGATTCCCCTTCACAAGGGGGTCATTCACCCCTCCACTTT. Its translation: CASSLDSPSQGGHSPLHF. The chain uses TRBV5-1 and TRBJ1-6, with D maybe TRBD1 (6 bases). V lost 0 bases, J lost 8 bases, and 21 bases lay in between. The CDR3 contains 18 residues. Germline V gene lookup returns CDR1 SGHRS and CDR2 YFSETQ. The full variable domain, with the rest looked up from reference TRBV5-1 and TRBJ1-6, is KAGVTQTPRYLIKTRGQQVTLSCSPISGHRSVSWYQQTPGQGLQFLFEYFSETQRNKGNFPGRFSGRQFSNSRSEMNVSTLELGDSALYLCASSLDSPSQGGHSPLHFGNGTRLTVT.

The rearrangement joins TRBV12-5 to TRBJ1-1, with no clear D. Per the germline V gene, CDR1 is LGHNT and CDR2 is FRNRAP. Trimming took off 6 bases at V and 3 bases at J, with 11 bases between the two ends. The CDR3 is 13 residues long. The CDR3 loop reads CASGPREDTEAFF. The CDR3, as DNA: TGTGCTAGTGGACCGAGGGAAGACACTGAAGCTTTCTTT.

This rearrangement joins TRBV7-2 to TRBJ1-2; 7 nucleotides agree with TRBD1. Germline V CDR1 and CDR2: SGHTA, FQGNSA. This CDR3 has 14 residues. Trimming at V came to 4 bases and at J to 4 bases, leaving 6 bases not matched to a gene. CDR3 DNA: TGTGCCAGCAGCTCCTTCGGGACAGCCTATGGCTACACCTTC. Its translation: CASSSFGTAYGYTF.

V and J are TRBV28 and TRBJ2-2, with D perhaps being TRBD1 or TRBD2 (5 bases each). The germline V gene encodes CDR1 MDHEN and CDR2 SYDVKM. The CDR3 has 16 amino acids. The ends were cut back, 7 bases at V and 1 base at J, with 16 bases in the middle. The CDR3, as DNA: TGTGCCAGCACCCTAGGTGGGGGTGGGAACACCGGGGAGCTGTTTTTT. Residues: CASTLGGGGNTGELFF. Based on the CDR3 plus reference TRBV28 and TRBJ2-2, the full variable domain is DVKVTQSSRYLVKRTGEKVFLECVQDMDHENMFWYRQDPGLGLRLIYFSYDVKMKEKGDIPEGYSVSREKKERFSLILESASTNQTSMYLCASTLGGGGNTGELFFGEGSRLTVL.

This sequence joins TRBV12-1 and TRBJ2-7. TRBV12-1 represents a pseudogene. CDR3 length: 13 amino acids. As DNA, the CDR3 is TGTGCCAGCAATGATTGGGCCTGGGGCGAGCAGTACTTC. It yields the protein CASNDWAWGEQYF.

The V call is TRBV18, the J call TRBJ2-5; 8 nucleotides match TRBD1. Losses at the gene ends were 3 bases for V and 0 bases for J; bases not matched to a gene: 6. CDR3 length: 16 residues. CDR1 is KGHSH and CDR2 is LQKENI in the germline V gene. The CDR3 nucleotides read TGTGCCAGCTCACCCGCCCGGGACAGGTACCAAGAGACCCAGTACTTC. Translating it yields CASSPARDRYQETQYF.

J is TRBJ1-2 and V is TRBV19; 7 positions match TRBD1. Germline CDR1 LNHDA, CDR2 SQIVND (reference sequence). This CDR3 region has 14 residues. Trimming took 5 bases from V and 4 from J; bases not matched to a gene: 7. The CDR3 DNA is TGTGCCAGTAGTGCCTCGGACAGGATCTATGGCTACACCTTC. As protein: CASSASDRIYGYTF.

V usage is TRBV7-2 and J usage is TRBJ2-1, with D possibly being TRBD2 (5 bases). Germline-derived CDR1 and CDR2 are SGHTA and FQGNSA. Trimming shortened V by 5 bases and J by 4 bases, and 9 bases separated the two germline ends. This CDR3 has 13 amino acids. This CDR3 reads CASSRTYYNEQFF. DNA of the CDR3: TGTGCCAGCAGCCGGACTTATTACAATGAGCAGTTCTTC.

J is TRBJ2-7 and V is TRBV7-2; D remains unclear. V lost 0 bases and J 0 bases, leaving 9 bases between the germline ends. The CDR3 covers 15 residues. Germline CDR1 and CDR2: SGHTA and FQGNSA. The CDR3 is CASSLAPLPSYEQYF. CDR3 nucleotide sequence: TGTGCCAGCAGCTTAGCGCCCCTTCCCTCCTACGAGCAGTACTTC.

The chain recombines TRBV10-3 with TRBJ1-4; D might be TRBD1 (5 bases). The germline V and J ends were trimmed by 6 bases and 5 bases, with 13 bases remaining between them. The CDR3 is 14 amino acids. Germline CDR1 and CDR2: ENHRY and SYGVKD. The CDR3 reads CAISMTAGNEKLFF. The CDR3, as DNA: TGTGCCATCAGCATGACAGCAGGCAATGAAAAACTGTTTTTT.

The CDR3 region has the DNA TGTGCCATCCAGGGCCAGGTCACTGAAGCTTTCTTT. This sequence encodes CAIQGQVTEAFF. The chain couples TRBV28 to TRBJ1-1; tentative D call: TRBD1 (5 bases). CDR1 and CDR2 from the germline V gene are MDHEN and SYDVKM. The CDR3 loop spans 12 amino acids. The germline V and J ends were trimmed by 10 bases and 4 bases, with 13 bases remaining between them.

The chain links TRBV4-2 to TRBJ2-7; D is perhaps TRBD2 (5 bases). V lost 4 bases and J lost 0, with 13 bases in between. The CDR3 runs 15 residues. Germline assignment: CDR1 LGHNA and CDR2 YNFKEQ. In nucleotides, the CDR3 is TGTGCCAGCAGCCTTCAGGAGGCTGGCTCCTACGAGCAGTACTTC. Its translation: CASSLQEAGSYEQYF.

CDR3 DNA: TGTGCCAGCAGTCCCCCGGGGTTAGCGGGGGACACAGATACGCAGTATTTT. Translation gives CASSPPGLAGDTDTQYF. The V and J genes are TRBV28 and TRBJ2-3; 9 bases fit TRBD2. The V segment lost 5 bases and the J segment 2 bases; nucleotides outside the gene matches: 11. CDR1 MDHEN and CDR2 SYDVKM come from the germline V gene. This CDR3 spans 17 amino acids. Full variable domain (outside the CDR3, taken from reference TRBV28 and TRBJ2-3): DVKVTQSSRYLVKRTGEKVFLECVQDMDHENMFWYRQDPGLGLRLIYFSYDVKMKEKGDIPEGYSVSREKKERFSLILESASTNQTSMYLCASSPPGLAGDTDTQYFGPGTRLTVL.

The chain is built from TRBV28 and TRBJ1-2, with TRBD1 matching 12 bases. After removal of 5 bases from V and 7 bases from J, the junction contained 11 bases not matched to a gene. CDR1 and CDR2 (germline): MDHEN, SYDVKM. This CDR3 contains 16 residues. The CDR3 nucleotides are TGTGCCAGCAGTGGGACAGGGGGCCCCATTGTTGGTGGCTACACCTTC. This encodes CASSGTGGPIVGGYTF.

The chain recombines TRBV30 with TRBJ2-3, with 9 positions matching TRBD2. J was trimmed by 6 bases and V by 1 base; bases with no gene match: 2. The CDR3 has 13 residues. Germline CDR1 GTSNPN, CDR2 SVGIG (reference sequence). CDR3 nucleotide sequence: TGTGCCTGGAGTGAGCGGGGGGCCGATACGCAGTATTTT. Translation: CAWSERGADTQYF.

As regards this clone: Its ends do not fully match the called genes, so a read error is possible. The chain recombines TRBV7-7 with TRBJ2-2, with D tentatively TRBD2 (6 bases). Looked up from germline, CDR1 is SSHAT and CDR2 is FNYEAQ (reference sequence). The CDR3 length is 17 residues. The CDR3: CASSPAPGLLNTGELFF. DNA of the CDR3: TGTGCTAGCAGCCCGGCCCCGGGACTCCTAAACACCGGGGAGCTGTTTTTT.

The chain recombines TRBV4-3 with TRBJ2-1, with a tentative D call TRBD2 (6 bases). Germline values: CDR1 LGHNA, CDR2 YSLEER. Trimming removed 4 bases at V and 2 bases at J, with 15 bases between. The CDR3 is made up of 16 amino acids. The DNA of the CDR3 is TGCGCCAGCAGCCTGCAACTGGCGGGGACCTACAATGAGCAGTTCTTC. Encoded protein: CASSLQLAGTYNEQFF.

The V gene is TRBV5-6, the J gene TRBJ1-2, with TRBD1 matching 9 bases. Losses at the gene ends were 5 bases for V and 2 bases for J; bases not matched to a gene: 13. Germline V gives CDR1 SGHDT, CDR2 YYEEEE. There are 17 residues in the CDR3. CDR3: CASSSLGRDRANYGYTF. The CDR3, as DNA: TGTGCCAGCAGTTCACTAGGCCGGGACAGGGCCAACTATGGCTACACCTTC.

This chain connects TRBV19 to TRBJ2-7; 8 nucleotides line up with TRBD1. Germline values: CDR1 LNHDA, CDR2 SQIVND (reference sequence). CDR3 length equals 13 residues. The trim removed 10 bases at V and 5 bases at J, leaving 10 bases unmatched. The CDR3 DNA reads TGTGCCATCCCCCCTCAGGGGGCCCACGAGCAGTACTTC. The encoded protein is CAIPPQGAHEQYF.

The chain is built from TRBV7-2 and TRBJ2-5; 7 nucleotides align to TRBD2. Germline trimming cut 5 bases from V and 5 bases from J; bases unmatched to any gene: 11. CDR3 length: 15 residues. Germline values: CDR1 SGHTA, CDR2 FQGNSA. The CDR3 is CASSLGWGGKETQYF. The CDR3 coding sequence is TGTGCCAGCAGCCTCGGGTGGGGAGGGAAGGAGACCCAGTACTTC.

The chain recombines TRBV18 with TRBJ1-1; D not resolved. CDR1 is KGHSH and CDR2 is LQKENI in the germline V gene. The CDR3 has 18 amino acids. The V end lost 0 bases, the J end lost 1 base, and 18 bases lay between the germline ends. CDR3 sequence: CASSPPNPYLGPNTEAFF. The CDR3 coding sequence is TGTGCCAGCTCACCACCAAACCCGTATCTCGGCCCGAACACTGAAGCTTTCTTT.

This chain connects TRBV7-2 to TRBJ2-1; 13 nucleotides align to TRBD2. The length of the CDR3 is 16 residues. Germline V lookup: CDR1 SGHTA, CDR2 FQGNSA. The junction had 9 bases not matched to a gene; V was cut back by 6 bases and J by 7 bases. The CDR3 here is CASSPAGTSGVNEQFF. In DNA form, the CDR3 reads TGTGCCAGCAGTCCAGCCGGGACTAGCGGGGTAAATGAGCAGTTCTTC.

This clone has just a few counts. The chain is built from TRBV10-3 and TRBJ2-3; D may be TRBD2 (6 bases). The CDR3 runs 14 residues. The V gene lost 4 bases and the J gene lost 1 base, with 9 bases spanning the gap. Germline assignment: CDR1 ENHRY and CDR2 SYGVKD. CDR3 protein: CAISALAGTDTQYF. CDR3 DNA: TGTGCCATCAGTGCTTTAGCGGGCACAGATACGCAGTATTTT.